This T cell receptor (beta chain) was sequenced during a study of breast tumors, draining lymph nodes, adjacent tissues. TCRdb re-called the multiplex PCR reads with MiXCR, one entry per CDR3 protein. The sample holds about 80,000 distinct CDR3 sequences; approximately 19% are singletons and the top ten take around 2.5%. Axillary draining lymph nodes of breast cancer patients supplied the node samples. Study observations and caveats: Luminal-like breast cancer showed significantly greater tumor-nontumor repertoire similarity than basal-like breast cancer did. Compared with lymph nodes, tumors were less diverse; compared with nontumor tissue, more. That most tumor T cells come from lymph nodes remained unproven. The data were judged consistent with most tumor T cells coming from lymph node and expanding in tumor.

The ends were cut back, 8 bases at V and 7 bases at J, with 11 bases in the middle. CDR1 SNHLY and CDR2 FYNNEI come from the germline V gene. The CDR3 is made up of 11 amino acids. Of note for this clonotype: Its antigen remains unknown. A much larger clonotype is one base distant, so this may be a read error.

The TCR was taken from a female donor with breast cancer. Some clones in this sample may be carry-over from other donors' samples. The chain combines TRBV2 with TRBJ1-2; D may be TRBD1 (5 bases). The source material was axillary lymph node tissue. CDR3 loop: CASADQGGYTF. The CDR3, as DNA: TGTGCCAGCGCCGACCAGGGTGGCTACACCTTC.